Following are 16 T cell receptor beta chains from one sample sequenced in a study of blood T cell repertoires in COVID-19. Sequencing was performed with immunoSEQ multiplex PCR; in TCRdb, only in-frame clones are kept and a portion is missing. The table has 110,000 or so clones, about 86% seen once; the top ten hold around 8%. What was sequenced was peripheral blood. Every receptor here comes from a man aged 65-85 years who had recovered from COVID-19.

The chain recombines TRBV20-1 with TRBJ1-1; D is uncertain. Germline V gene sequence: CDR1 DFQATT, CDR2 SNEGSKA (reference sequence). Trimming shortened V by 3 bases and J by 0 bases, and 8 bases separated the two germline ends. The CDR3 is 13 residues long. The CDR3 DNA follows: TGCAGTGCTAGTGCCCCGTTGAACACTGAAGCTTTCTTT. It translates to CSASAPLNTEAFF.

The chain joins TRBV5-1 to TRBJ2-5; 8 nucleotides align to TRBD1. The CDR3 runs 17 residues. V dropped 0 bases and J dropped 5; count of bases not matched to a gene: 12. CDR1 and CDR2 (germline): SGHRS, YFSETQ. The CDR3 sequence: CASSLGRTGLSPETQYF. The CDR3 bases are TGCGCCAGCAGCTTGGGGCGGACAGGGCTCTCGCCGGAGACCCAGTACTTC. Combining the CDR3 with reference TRBV5-1 and TRBJ2-5 gives the whole variable domain KAGVTQTPRYLIKTRGQQVTLSCSPISGHRSVSWYQQTPGQGLQFLFEYFSETQRNKGNFPGRFSGRQFSNSRSEMNVSTLELGDSALYLCASSLGRTGLSPETQYFGPGTRLLVL.

In its sample, this clone was seen a few times. The chain combines TRBV2 with TRBJ2-2, with 9 bases aligning to TRBD1. CDR3 length equals 15 residues. CDR1 is SNHLY, CDR2 FYNNEI, per germline. J was trimmed by 7 bases and V by 5 bases; bases with no gene match: 8. This CDR3 is CASSPGTGYHGELFF. For the CDR3, the DNA is TGTGCCAGCAGTCCCGGGACAGGGTATCACGGGGAGCTGTTTTTT. Variable domain in full (rest from reference TRBV2 and TRBJ2-2): EPEVTQTPSHQVTQMGQEVILRCVPISNHLYFYWYRQILGQKVEFLVSFYNNEISEKSEIFDDQFSVERPDGSNFTLKIRSTKLEDSAMYFCASSPGTGYHGELFFGEGSRLTVL.

This rearrangement joins TRBV2 to TRBJ1-1; D not certain. The CDR3 is 13 amino acids. From germline, CDR1 is SNHLY and CDR2 FYNNEI. V lost 3 bases and J 11 bases, leaving 16 bases between the germline ends. The CDR3 coding sequence is TGTGCCAGCAGTGATACTGTGTTGACTCAGGCTTTCTTT. It yields the protein CASSDTVLTQAFF.

About this clone itself: The junction and the germline gene differ at one end; a read error may be behind it. The V and J genes are TRBV14 and TRBJ2-5; D unclear. The CDR3 loop spans 12 amino acids. CDR1 and CDR2 (germline): SGHDN, FVKESK. CDR3 DNA: TGTGCCAGCAGCCGTCAGCAAGAGGCCCAGTACTTC. The encoded protein is CASSRQQEAQYF.

The rearrangement uses TRBV9 and TRBJ1-6; weak D call: TRBD1 (5 bases). In germline, CDR1 is SGDLS, CDR2 YYNGEE. The V end was cut by 0 bases, the J end by 7 bases, with 11 bases between. The length of the CDR3 is 15 residues. CDR3 nucleotide sequence: TGTGCCAGCAGCGTAGGATCAGGGAAAAATTCACCCCTCCACTTT. Translated: CASSVGSGKNSPLHF.

This clone was observed at least ten times. This chain joins TRBV19 and TRBJ2-1; 10 bases agree with TRBD2. Germline CDR1 LNHDA, CDR2 SQIVND (reference sequence). This CDR3 region has 17 residues. Trimming at V came to 7 bases and at J to 10 bases, leaving 19 bases not matched to a gene. The chain's CDR3 is CASNERGGRPHTLEQFF. Written as DNA, the CDR3 is TGTGCCAGTAATGAGCGGGGGGGCCGGCCTCATACCCTAGAGCAGTTCTTC.

This chain connects TRBV19 to TRBJ1-5, with 11 bases fitting TRBD1. Germline loops: CDR1 LNHDA, CDR2 SQIVND (reference sequence). The J segment lost 7 bases and the V segment lost 4 bases, leaving 6 bases of the junction unmatched. The CDR3 extends over 15 amino acids. The CDR3 is CASSSGQGAGQPQHF. CDR3 DNA: TGTGCCAGTAGTAGTGGACAGGGGGCTGGACAGCCCCAGCATTTT.

For this clone: Other DNA variants within this sample encode the same CDR3. The chain links TRBV5-4 to TRBJ1-3; D is unresolved. The length of the CDR3 is 15 residues. The germline V and J ends were trimmed by 0 bases and 2 bases, with 9 bases remaining between them. In germline, CDR1 is SGHNT, CDR2 YYREEE (reference sequence). CDR3 in amino acids: CASSLAGGTGNTIYF. The CDR3 DNA reads TGTGCCAGCAGCTTGGCCGGCGGGACTGGAAACACCATATATTTT.

CDR3 loop: CSVHSDTSGDYNEQFF. Written as DNA, the CDR3 is TGCAGCGTCCACTCCGACACGAGCGGGGACTACAATGAGCAGTTCTTC. V usage is TRBV29-1 and J usage is TRBJ2-1; 7 bases line up with TRBD2. Unmatched junction bases numbered 14, after V lost 6 bases and J lost 3 bases. The CDR3 length is 16 residues. CDR1 SQVTM and CDR2 ANQGSEA come from the germline V gene.

J is TRBJ2-2 and V is TRBV27, with D possibly being TRBD2 (6 bases). The CDR3 is 14 residues long. The V end was cut by 6 bases, the J end by 0 bases, with 8 bases between. CDR1 is MNHEY, CDR2 SMNVEV, per germline (reference sequence). Here the CDR3 reads CASRRGANTGELFF. In DNA form, the CDR3 reads TGTGCCAGCAGGCGGGGAGCGAACACCGGGGAGCTGTTTTTT.

This chain links TRBV27 with TRBJ1-2, with D perhaps TRBD1 (5 bases). V was cut by 4 bases and J by 6 bases, with 15 bases left in between. The CDR3 contains 14 residues. The germline CDR1 and CDR2 sequences are MNHEY and SMNVEV (reference sequence). This CDR3 reads CASSSRRDRDGYTF. The CDR3 DNA reads TGTGCCAGCAGTTCTCGGAGGGACCGGGATGGCTACACCTTC.

The gene calls are TRBV18 and TRBJ2-3; the match to TRBD2 covers 7 bases. CDR3 length equals 17 residues. Germline V gene lookup returns CDR1 KGHSH and CDR2 LQKENI. V shed 1 base, J shed 5 bases, and the junction held 12 bases outside the gene matches. CDR3 in amino acids: CASSPRPAGKVEDTQYF. For the CDR3, the DNA is TGTGCCAGCTCACCACGGCCAGCGGGGAAGGTAGAAGATACGCAGTATTTT.

This clone was recorded only once. The chain couples TRBV9 to TRBJ2-3; weak D call: TRBD2 (6 bases). The CDR3 totals 15 residues. The V end lost 2 bases, the J end lost 2 bases, and 12 bases lay between the germline ends. Per the germline V gene, CDR1 is SGDLS and CDR2 is YYNGEE. The CDR3 DNA reads as TGTGCCAGCAGCGTTAATCCGGGGGTCACAGATACGCAGTATTTT. Translated, it gives CASSVNPGVTDTQYF.

This clone has just one count. The chain recombines TRBV2 with TRBJ2-7, with D tentatively TRBD2 (6 bases). The germline V and J ends were trimmed by 6 bases and 2 bases, with 23 bases remaining between them. Germline values: CDR1 SNHLY, CDR2 FYNNEI. The CDR3 is 17 amino acids. The CDR3 protein is CASRGLEGRGRAYEQYF. The CDR3, as DNA: TGTGCCAGCAGAGGGCTAGAGGGGCGGGGTCGTGCCTACGAGCAGTACTTC. Complete variable domain (other parts from reference TRBV2 and TRBJ2-7): EPEVTQTPSHQVTQMGQEVILRCVPISNHLYFYWYRQILGQKVEFLVSFYNNEISEKSEIFDDQFSVERPDGSNFTLKIRSTKLEDSAMYFCASRGLEGRGRAYEQYFGPGTRLTVT.

The CDR3 is CASTLRGEKLFF. The CDR3 coding sequence is TGTGCCAGCACCCTTAGAGGAGAAAAACTGTTTTTT. The chain joins TRBV7-9 to TRBJ1-4; D is unresolved. The germline V gene encodes CDR1 SEHNR and CDR2 FQNEAQ (reference sequence). The CDR3 loop spans 12 amino acids. Trimming shortened V by 7 bases and J by 8 bases, and 11 bases separated the two germline ends.